Sequencing of this TCR beta chain was carried out in a study of cytomegalovirus exposure and HLA in healthy donors. Study-level background: The roughly 130 validation repertoires were reported in a later analysis to have been generated on the same platform as the 666 first-cohort repertoires. Study-level findings and limits: The authors listed about 170 TCR beta chains as cytomegalovirus-associated. Three CMV-associated chains proved CMV antigen-specific in vitro. For most TCR sequences rarity was the rule, although some public TCRs occurred in many donors.

Details on this clone: Its target is unknown.

Here immunoSEQ multiplex PCR was the method, and the copy in TCRdb shows in-frame clones only, minus some. This sample has fewer than 200,000 clones, with approximately 87% found just once. This CDR3 region has 15 residues. From germline, CDR1 is MDHEN and CDR2 SYDVKM. V trimming: 5 bases; J trimming: 3 bases; junction bases outside the gene matches: 6. Sequenced sample: PBMCs. This receptor was identified in a woman aged 25 to 39 in good health and CMV-seronegative. The gene calls are TRBV28 and TRBJ2-7; 11 bases align to TRBD2. The DNA of the CDR3 is TGTGCCAGCAGTACACTAGCGGGAGCAAACTACGAGCAGTACTTC. Translating it yields CASSTLAGANYEQYF.